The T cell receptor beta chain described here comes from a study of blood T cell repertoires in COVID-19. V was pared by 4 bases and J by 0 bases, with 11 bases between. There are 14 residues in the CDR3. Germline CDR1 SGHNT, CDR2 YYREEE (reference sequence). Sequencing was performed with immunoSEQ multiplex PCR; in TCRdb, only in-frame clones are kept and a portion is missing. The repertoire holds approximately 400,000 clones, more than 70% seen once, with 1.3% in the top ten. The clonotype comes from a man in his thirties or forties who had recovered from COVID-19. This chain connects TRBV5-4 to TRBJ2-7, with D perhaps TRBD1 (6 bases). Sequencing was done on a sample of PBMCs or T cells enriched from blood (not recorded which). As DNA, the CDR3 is TGTGCCAGCAGCACCGACAGGTCCTCCTACGAGCAGTACTTC. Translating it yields CASSTDRSSYEQYF.